The clone carrying this T cell receptor beta chain was observed many times. The sample originates from a study of human T cells and chemical hapten exposure. One entry per CDR3 protein, called by TCRdb with MiXCR from the RACE reads. The sample contains 50,000 or so distinct CDR3 sequences, 8% to 9.5% of which appear only once. The germline V and J ends were trimmed by 3 bases and 1 base, with 8 bases remaining between them. Germline V gene data show CDR1 as SGHAT and CDR2 as FQNNGV. The CDR3 extends over 14 amino acids. Noted time point: patch test 1, 2 weeks after DPC sensitization. Treatment specified: therapeutic diphenylcyclopropenone sensitization with weekly scalp DPC.

The specimen comprised whole blood, sampled in connection with sensitization to the hapten diphenylcyclopropenone (DPC). This TCR came from a woman in her fifties or sixties with alopecia areata. Some clones in this sample may be carry-over from other donors' samples. The rearrangement links TRBV11-2 to TRBJ2-3; D not certain. CDR3 coding DNA: TGTGCCAGCAGCTTTGACGTGGGCACAGATACGCAGTATTTT. Its translation: CASSFDVGTDTQYF.